This T cell receptor beta chain came from a study of blood T cell repertoires in COVID-19. Study information: Sites across the United States, Italy and Spain contributed samples from acute and convalescent COVID-19. Sources were T cells, B-cell-depleted T cells, or PBMCs; the material itself was cDNA or gDNA.

From germline, CDR1 is LNHDA and CDR2 SQIVND (reference sequence). V lost 5 bases to trimming and J lost 8 bases; unmatched junction nucleotides: 8. CDR3 length: 15 amino acids. Living in under 30 US areas, the participants were between roughly 18 and 90 years of age. In assigning cohorts, the study relied on participant-reported clinical history. Data came from immunoSEQ multiplex PCR; TCRdb stores just in-frame clones and leaves some out. The data contain roughly 130,000 clones, approximately 85% of them singletons. This TCR was recovered from a woman in her 50s with acute COVID-19. The chain uses TRBV19 and TRBJ2-1; TRBD2 aligns across 11 bases. The sequencing input was PBMCs or T cells enriched from blood (not recorded which). Written as DNA, the CDR3 is TGTGCCAGTAGTCTCGTAGCGGGAGGGCGGCATGAGCAGTTCTTC. Translated, it gives CASSLVAGGRHEQFF.